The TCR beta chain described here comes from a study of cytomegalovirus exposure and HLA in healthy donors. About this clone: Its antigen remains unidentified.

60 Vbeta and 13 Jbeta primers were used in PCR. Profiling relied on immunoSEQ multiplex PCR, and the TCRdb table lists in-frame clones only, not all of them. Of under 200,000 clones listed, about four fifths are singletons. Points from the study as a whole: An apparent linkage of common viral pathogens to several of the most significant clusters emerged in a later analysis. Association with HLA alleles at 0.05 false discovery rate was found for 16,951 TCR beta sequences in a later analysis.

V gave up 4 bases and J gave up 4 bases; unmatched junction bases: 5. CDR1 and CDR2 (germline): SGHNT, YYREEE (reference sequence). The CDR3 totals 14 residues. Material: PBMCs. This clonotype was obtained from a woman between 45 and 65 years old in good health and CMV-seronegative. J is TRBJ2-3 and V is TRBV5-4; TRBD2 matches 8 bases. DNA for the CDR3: TGTGCCAGCAGCGCCGGACTAGCCGCAGATACGCAGTATTTT. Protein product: CASSAGLAADTQYF.